The clone carrying this T cell receptor beta chain showed up just a few times. The data originate from a study of neoadjuvant anti-PD-1 for oral cavity cancer. CDR3 length: 14 residues. Germline V gene sequence: CDR1 SGHAT, CDR2 FQNNGV. The junction had 2 bases not matched to a gene; V was cut back by 3 bases and J by 5 bases. Clones were read by immunoSEQ multiplex PCR, and TCRdb kept only the in-frame ones, dropping some. The sample lists more than 9,500 clones, around 62% occurring once. The time point was: after neoadjuvant nivolumab, at surgical resection. The receptor's source is a person aged 40 to 85 with oral cavity squamous cell carcinoma. The source material was PBMCs, sampled after nivolumab (anti-PD-1) treatment. This rearrangement joins TRBV11-2 to TRBJ1-5; 9 nucleotides match TRBD1. In DNA form, the CDR3 reads TGTGCCAGCAGCTTGGGACAGGGAGATCAGCCCCAGCATTTT. Protein sequence: CASSLGQGDQPQHF.